The 19 T cell receptor beta chains below were found in one sample sequenced in a study of blood T cell repertoires in COVID-19. Sequencing used immunoSEQ multiplex PCR; TCRdb keeps in-frame clones, though not all of them. The sample lists around 280,000 clones, 87% occurring once. Sample: peripheral blood. Receptors were obtained from a woman in her forties or fifties who had recovered from COVID-19.

The genes are TRBV6-4 and TRBJ2-5; 9 bases line up with TRBD1. This CDR3 has 16 amino acids. J gave up 7 bases and V 4 bases, and 13 bases lay outside the gene matches. Germline V lookup: CDR1 MRHNA, CDR2 SNTAGT. CDR3 sequence: CASSALPGQGLGTQYF. CDR3 in DNA: TGTGCCAGCAGTGCGCTGCCGGGACAGGGACTCGGGACCCAGTACTTC.

The genes are TRBV7-2 and TRBJ1-3, with 9 nucleotides matching TRBD1. Germline-derived CDR1 and CDR2 are SGHTA and FQGNSA. The CDR3 totals 14 residues. After removal of 3 bases from V and 6 bases from J, the junction contained 3 bases not matched to a gene. The CDR3 nucleotides read TGTGCCAGCAGCTTCCGGGACAGGGAAAACACCATATATTTT. It translates to CASSFRDRENTIYF. Full variable domain (outside the CDR3, taken from reference TRBV7-2 and TRBJ1-3): GAGVSQSPSNKVTEKGKDVELRCDPISGHTALYWYRQSLGQGLEFLIYFQGNSAPDKSGLPSDRFSAERTGGSVSTLTIQRTQQEDSAVYLCASSFRDRENTIYFGEGSWLTVV.

This chain connects TRBV30 to TRBJ1-2; perhaps TRBD1 as D (5 bases). The germline V gene has CDR1 GTSNPN and CDR2 SVGIG (reference sequence). This CDR3 comprises 15 residues. The germline V and J ends were trimmed by 5 bases and 1 base, with 17 bases remaining between them. The CDR3 loop reads CAWAFGADRNYGYTF. In DNA, the CDR3 is TGTGCCTGGGCCTTTGGGGCAGATCGTAACTATGGCTACACCTTC. The variable domain in full, completed from reference TRBV30 and TRBJ1-2, reads SQTIHQWPATLVQPVGSPLSLECTVEGTSNPNLYWYRQAAGRGLQLLFYSVGIGQISSEVPQNLSASRPQDRQFILSSKKLLLSDSGFYLCAWAFGADRNYGYTFGSGTRLTVV.

In DNA form, the CDR3 reads TGTGCCTGGAGTGTTGGGGACAGGGTTTGGCAGCCCCAGCATTTT. Amino acids: CAWSVGDRVWQPQHF. The chain is built from TRBV30 and TRBJ1-5; 9 nucleotides align to TRBD1. In germline, CDR1 is GTSNPN, CDR2 SVGIG (reference sequence). The CDR3 has 15 amino acids. V was pared by 0 bases and J by 7 bases, with 7 bases of the junction left unmatched.

The rearrangement uses TRBV19 and TRBJ1-2; D is perhaps TRBD1 (6 bases). Trimming took off 6 bases at V and 2 bases at J, with 22 bases between the two ends. The CDR3 sequence is 17 residues long. Germline assignment: CDR1 LNHDA and CDR2 SQIVND (reference sequence). The CDR3: CASSSRFRGKVNYGYTF. The CDR3 DNA reads as TGTGCCAGTAGCTCCCGGTTCAGGGGTAAGGTGAACTATGGCTACACCTTC.

This clone was seen once. The chain carries TRBV4-2 and TRBJ2-3; perhaps TRBD2 as D (8 bases). Germline CDR1 reads LGHNA; CDR2 reads YNFKEQ. The CDR3 consists of 17 residues. V shed 4 bases and J shed 0 bases, with 17 bases lying between them. CDR3 coding DNA: TGTGCCAGCAGCCCCCGGGGGGGACAGACAAGCACAGATACGCAGTATTTT. This gives the protein CASSPRGGQTSTDTQYF.

This chain uses TRBV30 with TRBJ2-3, with 8 bases matching TRBD2. CDR1 and CDR2 from the germline V gene are GTSNPN and SVGIG (reference sequence). The CDR3 is 18 amino acids. V shed 2 bases and J 1 base; nucleotides not matched to a gene: 14. Here the CDR3 DNA reads TGTGCCTGGAGTCTTTTTTCCCCGACTAGCGCGCGCACAGATACGCAGTATTTT. Translation gives CAWSLFSPTSARTDTQYF.

The chain combines TRBV29-1 with TRBJ2-3; 10 bases match TRBD2. Germline V lookup: CDR1 SQVTM, CDR2 ANQGSEA. V was pared by 3 bases and J by 5 bases, with 17 bases of the junction left unmatched. This CDR3 is 18 amino acids long. The CDR3: CSVDVGIGSGGALDTQYF. The CDR3 nucleotides read TGCAGCGTTGATGTCGGGATAGGAAGCGGGGGGGCCTTAGATACGCAGTATTTT.

This clone showed up just a few times. The chain employs TRBV20-1 and TRBJ2-1; TRBD2 agrees at 11 bases. CDR3 length: 16 amino acids. Germline lookup yields CDR1 DFQATT and CDR2 SNEGSKA (reference sequence). V was clipped by 3 bases and J by 7 bases; unmatched bases: 11. CDR3 DNA sequence: TGCAGTGCTAGTCAACCAACCGGGACTAGCGGAAATGAGCAGTTCTTC. Its translation: CSASQPTGTSGNEQFF.

This chain links TRBV6-1 with TRBJ2-3, with 7 bases lining up with TRBD2. The CDR3 covers 18 residues. V was pared by 4 bases and J by 0 bases, with 13 bases of the junction left unmatched. Germline CDR1 is MNHNS and CDR2 is SASEGT. The DNA for the CDR3 is TGTGCCAGCAGTGTAGGGAGGGACGCTCTCTCCAGCACAGATACGCAGTATTTT. It specifies CASSVGRDALSSTDTQYF.

The table lists this clone with a count of one. V gene TRBV9 combines with J gene TRBJ2-2, with 8 positions matching TRBD1. Germline V gives CDR1 SGDLS, CDR2 YYNGEE. Losses at the gene ends were 4 bases for V and 0 bases for J; bases not matched to a gene: 5. The CDR3 covers 16 residues. In DNA, the CDR3 is TGTGCCAGCAGCACGGGACAGGCGGCGAACACCGGGGAGCTGTTTTTT. Translated, it gives CASSTGQAANTGELFF.

The chain is built from TRBV4-2 and TRBJ1-4, with D hard to call. The germline gives CDR1 LGHNA, CDR2 YNFKEQ. The CDR3 consists of 16 residues. Trimming pared 1 base from V and 3 bases from J, leaving 12 bases between. CDR3 region: CASSQAPGSSNEKLFF. The CDR3 DNA is TGTGCCAGCAGCCAAGCCCCGGGGAGTTCTAATGAAAAACTGTTTTTT.

The rearrangement links TRBV18 to TRBJ2-5, with a weak D call TRBD1 (5 bases). Trimming left V 2 bases short and J 2 bases short, with 9 bases between. The CDR3 covers 14 residues. The germline CDR1 and CDR2 sequences are KGHSH and LQKENI. The CDR3 spells CASSPMGLQETQYF. The CDR3 DNA is TGTGCCAGCTCACCAATGGGGCTTCAAGAGACCCAGTACTTC. The full variable domain, rest sourced from reference TRBV18 and TRBJ2-5, is NAGVMQNPRHLVRRRGQEARLRCSPMKGHSHVYWYRQLPEEGLKFMVYLQKENIIDESGMPKERFSAEFPKEGPSILRIQQVVRGDSAAYFCASSPMGLQETQYFGPGTRLLVL.

This rearrangement joins TRBV30 to TRBJ2-2; D may be TRBD1 (5 bases). The V end lost 6 bases, the J end lost 0 bases, and 11 bases lay between the germline ends. CDR1 is GTSNPN and CDR2 is SVGIG in the germline V gene (reference sequence). This CDR3 spans 14 amino acids. CDR3 residues: CACRQPANTGELFF. As DNA, the CDR3 is TGTGCCTGTAGACAGCCCGCGAACACCGGGGAGCTGTTTTTT.

V gene TRBV5-4 combines with J gene TRBJ1-2, with D possibly being TRBD1 (6 bases). Germline CDR1 and CDR2: SGHNT and YYREEE (reference sequence). CDR3 length: 12 amino acids. Trimming removed 4 bases from V and 5 bases from J, with 9 bases in between. The CDR3 reads CASSTDRYGYTF. CDR3 sequence (DNA): TGTGCCAGCAGCACGGACAGATATGGCTACACCTTC. Drawing the rest from reference TRBV5-4 and TRBJ1-2, the complete variable domain is ETGVTQSPTHLIKTRGQQVTLRCSSQSGHNTVSWYQQALGQGPQFIFQYYREEENGRGNFPPRFSGLQFPNYSSELNVNALELDDSALYLCASSTDRYGYTFGSGTRLTVV.

The J gene is TRBJ1-2, the V gene TRBV19; 7 bases are shared with TRBD1. The V gene end was trimmed by 5 bases and the J gene end by 4 bases; junction bases not matched to a gene: 7. The CDR3 has 14 amino acids. Germline V gene data show CDR1 as LNHDA and CDR2 as SQIVND (reference sequence). For the CDR3, the DNA is TGTGCCAGTAGTCCCGCAGGGGGGATCTATGGCTACACCTTC. Its protein is CASSPAGGIYGYTF.

V gene TRBV6-5 combines with J gene TRBJ1-2, with a tentative D call TRBD1 (6 bases). Looked up from germline, CDR1 is MNHEY and CDR2 is SVGAGI. The ends were cut back, 6 bases at V and 4 bases at J, with 15 bases in the middle. The CDR3 consists of 14 residues. As DNA, the CDR3 is TGTGCCAGCAGCCAACCGACAGGACTCTATGGCTACACCTTC. Translation: CASSQPTGLYGYTF.

V and J are TRBV7-2 and TRBJ1-6; D gene uncertain. CDR1 and CDR2 from the germline V gene are SGHTA and FQGNSA. The CDR3 runs to 14 residues. V dropped 5 bases and J dropped 13 bases, with 18 bases sitting between them. The CDR3 DNA sequence: TGTGCCAGCAGCCTAAAGGAGGTCTCCCTCCCCCTCCACTTT. Amino acids: CASSLKEVSLPLHF.

The genes are TRBV5-1 and TRBJ2-1; the match to TRBD2 covers 8 bases. Germline V gives CDR1 SGHRS, CDR2 YFSETQ. V shed 4 bases, J shed 5 bases, and the junction held 11 bases outside the gene matches. CDR3 length equals 16 residues. The CDR3 protein is CASSPGLAGMNNEQFF. CDR3 in DNA: TGCGCCAGCAGCCCCGGTCTAGCGGGTATGAACAATGAGCAGTTCTTC.